The TCR beta chain under discussion was sequenced for a study of tumor-infiltrating lymphocytes in primary liver carcinoma. Study-level background: The patients included men and women who were aged 30 to 69 years. Samples gave roughly 3.65 to 7.13 million productive TCRbeta reads, similar across tissue types. Whole-study results and caveats: Only about 7-24% of top clones showed up in all five tumor regions.

Total RNA amounting to 500 ng was the source from which TCR beta cDNA was made with a constant-region primer. TCR beta libraries came from three nested multiplex PCR rounds using slightly modified ARM-PCR. Amplification in the first two PCR rounds was performed using TRBV1-TRBV30 forward primers and a C-beta reverse primer for roughly 9 cycles each. MiXCR was run by TCRdb on the multiplex PCR reads, yielding one entry per CDR3 protein. This table has 80,000 or so distinct CDR3 sequences, about two thirds appearing once. The V and J ends lost 8 bases and 1 base respectively, with 15 bases between them. Per the germline V gene, CDR1 is SQVTM and CDR2 is ANQGSEA. The CDR3 loop spans 14 amino acids. DNA and RNA were both co-extracted from about 20-30 mg of bulk tissue that had not been sorted. A word on this clonotype: What it recognizes is unknown.

The V call is TRBV29-1, the J call TRBJ2-1; TRBD1 or TRBD2 may be the D gene (5 bases each). Sequencing input: liver tumor tissue from sampling region 4. Subset reported: tumor region T4, right-lateral pole. This receptor was taken from a woman aged 60 to 75 with primary liver carcinoma and hepatitis B virus infection. The CDR3 region is CSIDGGSSYNEQFF. The DNA of the CDR3 is TGCAGCATAGATGGGGGATCATCCTACAATGAGCAGTTCTTC.